Listed here are 10 T cell receptor beta chains from one sample, sequenced in a study of OX40 agonist ivuxolimab in advanced cancers. Only in-frame clones appear in the TCRdb table, and some are missing; sequencing was by immunoSEQ multiplex PCR. The sample yields about 100,000 clones, around 95% seen once. The material was CD4+ or CD8+ T cells sorted from blood, obtained in a trial of the OX40 agonist ivuxolimab. Receptors originate from an adult with an advanced solid tumor such as melanoma, head and neck, liver or kidney cancer.

The chain uses TRBV5-5 and TRBJ2-3; D gene unclear. V was trimmed by 0 bases and J by 7 bases, leaving 9 bases between them. The CDR3 totals 13 residues. Germline CDR1 is SGHKS and CDR2 is YYEKEE (reference sequence). As DNA, the CDR3 is TGTGCCAGCAGCTTGGGGGGAAGGAATACGCAGTATTTT. It translates to CASSLGGRNTQYF.

The chain joins TRBV5-1 to TRBJ1-1; unclear D gene. The germline gives CDR1 SGHRS, CDR2 YFSETQ. CDR3 length equals 14 residues. Between the trimmed V and J ends, which lost 3 bases and 0 bases, there was a span of 9 bases. The CDR3 DNA follows: TGCGCCAGCAGCTATAGGGCTATGAACACTGAAGCTTTCTTT. It codes for CASSYRAMNTEAFF.

This rearrangement joins TRBV27 to TRBJ1-1; D is possibly TRBD1 (6 bases). Germline CDR1 and CDR2: MNHEY and SMNVEV (reference sequence). The CDR3 runs 14 residues. Trimming took 4 bases from V and 4 from J, leaving 13 bases between them. This chain's CDR3 is CASSSRGAVTEAFF. For the CDR3, the DNA is TGTGCCAGCAGTTCGCGGGGGGCGGTCACTGAAGCTTTCTTT.

The count of this clone is one. Its ends do not fully match the called genes, so a read error is possible. The genes are TRBV6-5 and TRBJ2-1; the match to TRBD2 covers 14 bases. Germline V lookup: CDR1 MNHEY, CDR2 SVGAGI. The CDR3 is made up of 15 amino acids. The CDR3 spells CAGSFGLAGGDEQFF. CDR3 coding DNA: TGTGCCGGCAGTTTCGGACTAGCGGGAGGTGATGAGCAGTTCTTC.

CDR3 DNA: TGTGCCAGCTTGGGTGGGACTGAAGCTTTCTTT. Encoded protein: CASLGGTEAFF. This chain connects TRBV7-9 to TRBJ1-1; D is unresolved. V gave up 8 bases and J gave up 5 bases, with 9 bases separating them. CDR3 size: 11 residues. Per germline, CDR1 SEHNR and CDR2 FQNEAQ (reference sequence).

This sequence joins TRBV19 and TRBJ1-2; weak D call: TRBD1 (5 bases). Germline-derived CDR1 and CDR2 are LNHDA and SQIVND (reference sequence). Trimming removed 3 bases from V and 0 bases from J, with 5 bases in between. The CDR3 contains 13 residues. Here the CDR3 reads CASSMTANYGYTF. The CDR3 coding sequence is TGTGCCAGTAGTATGACAGCTAACTATGGCTACACCTTC. Combining the CDR3 with reference TRBV19 and TRBJ1-2 gives the whole variable domain DGGITQSPKYLFRKEGQNVTLSCEQNLNHDAMYWYRQDPGQGLRLIYYSQIVNDFQKGDIAEGYSVSREKKESFPLTVTSAQKNPTAFYLCASSMTANYGYTFGSGTRLTVV.

This sequence joins TRBV7-7 and TRBJ2-7; D may be TRBD1 or TRBD2 (5 bases each). V was clipped by 5 bases and J by 2 bases, with 16 bases between them. Germline V lookup: CDR1 SSHAT, CDR2 FNYEAQ (reference sequence). This CDR3 has 15 residues. CDR3 loop: CASSLGTKKTYEQYF. CDR3 bases: TGTGCCAGCAGCCTGGGGACGAAAAAGACCTACGAGCAGTACTTC.

The J gene is TRBJ2-7, the V gene TRBV4-3; D is possibly TRBD2 (5 bases). Trimming removed 0 bases from V and 2 bases from J, with 11 bases in between. From germline, CDR1 is LGHNA and CDR2 YSLEER. The length of the CDR3 is 15 residues. The CDR3 sequence is CASSQDRTFAYEQYF. CDR3 nucleotides: TGCGCCAGCAGCCAAGATAGGACTTTCGCCTACGAGCAGTACTTC.

This CDR3 is CASRWGAEQFF. CDR3 coding DNA: TGTGCCAGTAGATGGGGGGCCGAGCAGTTCTTC. The chain is built from TRBV19 and TRBJ2-1; D is possibly TRBD1 or TRBD2 (6 bases each). This CDR3 spans 11 amino acids. The germline CDR1 and CDR2 sequences are LNHDA and SQIVND (reference sequence). The V and J ends lost 6 bases and 10 bases respectively, with 10 bases between them.

The chain has TRBV28 and TRBJ2-2; 9 bases agree with TRBD1. The V gene's germline CDR1 is MDHEN and CDR2 SYDVKM. This CDR3 is built from 15 residues. The ends lost 5 bases at V and 3 bases at J; junction bases unmatched: 4. CDR3 coding DNA: TGTGCCAGCAGTGCGGACAGGGGCGACACCGGGGAGCTGTTTTTT. It specifies CASSADRGDTGELFF.